This TCR beta chain was sequenced in a study of cytomegalovirus exposure and HLA in healthy donors. Background on the study: Early released data comprised some 91 million unique TCRs from HLA-typed donors. Whole-study findings and limits: The likely explanation for a cluster of highly shared sequence variants was sequencing artifact.

Looked up from germline, CDR1 is SGHTA and CDR2 is FQGTGA. This CDR3 contains 12 residues. Between the trimmed V and J ends, which lost 6 bases and 9 bases, there was a span of 11 bases. The PCR contained 60 Vbeta and 13 Jbeta primers. Here immunoSEQ multiplex PCR was the method, and the copy in TCRdb shows in-frame clones only, minus some. The sample records about 160,000 clones, 60% to 85% being singletons. With regard to this clone: No antigen is known for it.

Sequences were obtained from PBMCs. The sequence was obtained from a woman aged 45-65 years in good health and CMV-seropositive. This chain uses TRBV7-3 with TRBJ2-2; TRBD1 is a possible D gene (5 bases). The CDR3, as DNA: TGTGCCAGCAGTACAGACAGTAGGGAGCTGTTTTTT. Its translation is CASSTDSRELFF.